Described below is a single T cell receptor (beta chain) sequence and its context. These data come from a study of blood T cell repertoires in COVID-19. Source study methods: Researchers report that nucleated cell counts were estimated from reference gene primer amplification. Generated by immunoSEQ multiplex PCR, the TCRdb table keeps only in-frame clones and is missing some. The DNA was the basis for D and trimming; V, J and clone size are from that table. Among approximately 140,000 clones listed, approximately 84% were seen once. V shed 6 bases, J shed 5 bases, and the junction held 13 bases outside the gene matches. The CDR3 covers 15 residues. CDR1 and CDR2 from the germline V gene are MNHEY and SMNVEV (reference sequence).

Sequenced material: peripheral blood. The genes are TRBV27 and TRBJ2-7, with 7 bases identical to TRBD2. The TCR was taken from a human donor in a cohort sampled during active COVID-19. As DNA, the CDR3 is TGTGCCAGCAGCCCCTTGGGGGGGGGATACAACGAGCAGTACTTC. This codes for CASSPLGGGYNEQYF.